This TCR beta chain was captured in a study of blood T cell repertoires in COVID-19. Trimming left V 4 bases short and J 5 bases short, with 12 bases between. Germline CDR1 ENHRY, CDR2 SYGVKD. The CDR3 is 14 residues long. Using immunoSEQ multiplex PCR, the repertoire was profiled, and TCRdb retains in-frame clones only, with some absent. This sample has a few hundred thousand clones, with approximately 89% found just once. The sequenced sample was peripheral blood. The clonotype was recovered from a woman aged 55 to 70 with COVID-19, enrolled during active disease. This chain uses TRBV10-3 with TRBJ2-1; possibly TRBD2 for D (5 bases). In DNA form, the CDR3 reads TGTGCCATCAGTGCAGGACTGATGGACAATGAGCAGTTCTTC. Translating gives CAISAGLMDNEQFF.